The rows below give T cell receptor beta chains drawn from one sample of a study of long-term antiretroviral therapy in people with HIV. Sequencing used immunoSEQ multiplex PCR; TCRdb keeps in-frame clones, though not all of them. The sample includes tens of thousands of clones, around nine tenths of them seen just once. This material consisted of unsorted PBMCs, taken approximately 5.1 years after starting antiretroviral therapy. Receptor source: a woman aged 40 to 50 with HIV. Both conserved end residues are part of each CDR3. The D gene is left open where the match is weak. Size tells how often a clone was seen (once, few, many) or the class of an expanded clone, and some rows leave it out.

j_call v_call clone_size d_call cdr3_length cdr3_nt cdr3_aa
TRBJ1-4 TRBV7-9 - TRBD1 17 TGTGCCAGCAGCCCCAGACAGGGAGGTAAGAAATGTGAAAAACTGTTTTTT CASSPRQGGKKCEKLFF
TRBJ1-1 TRBV7-8 - - 13 TGTGCCAGCAGACCACAGGGTAACACTGAAGCTTTCTTT CASRPQGNTEAFF
TRBJ2-5 TRBV25-1 - - 15 TGTGCCAGCAGTGAAGGGGGAGCGGCCCGGGAGACCCAGTACTTC CASSEGGAARETQYF
TRBJ2-2 TRBV2 - - 12 TGTGCCAGCAGTGTAGTACGCGGGGAGCTGTTTTTT CASSVVRGELFF
TRBJ2-7 TRBV19 - TRBD1 15 TGTGCCAGTAGTTTTGGCGGGACAGGGATCTACGAGCAGTACTTC CASSFGGTGIYEQYF
TRBJ2-6 TRBV7-9 few - 17 TGTGCCAGCAGCTTAGTATTGACCAGCTCTGGGGCCAACGTCCTGACTTTC CASSLVLTSSGANVLTF
TRBJ1-2 TRBV11-1 - TRBD1 13 TGTGCCAGCAGCTTAGCAACAGGGGGAATCTACACCTTC CASSLATGGIYTF
TRBJ2-1 TRBV7-9 - - 13 TGTGCCAGCAGCTTCTATTTGGGAGGCGAGCAGTTCTTC CASSFYLGGEQFF
TRBJ2-1 TRBV9 - - 13 TGTGCCAGCAGCGTAGGTTTTTACAATGAGCAGTTCTTC CASSVGFYNEQFF
TRBJ2-1 TRBV2 once TRBD2 17 TGTGCCAGCAGTGGCCCCGAACTAGCGGGAGCCCCCAATGAGCAGTTCTTC CASSGPELAGAPNEQFF
TRBJ2-3 TRBV19 - - 17 TGTGCCAGTAGTGCTGACAGCCTAATTACTAGCACAGATACGCAGTATTTT CASSADSLITSTDTQYF
TRBJ2-2 TRBV2 - - 13 TGTGCCAGCACAGGGAGGACCGCCGGGGAGCTGTTTTTT CASTGRTAGELFF
TRBJ1-1 TRBV19 - - 16 TGTGCCAGTAGTATCATAGTCGGGGGTTGGAGCACTGAAGCTTTCTTT CASSIIVGGWSTEAFF
TRBJ2-3 TRBV4-2 once TRBD2 18 TGTGCCAGCAGCCAAGAACGTCTAGCGGGGGGTCACACAGATACGCAGTATTTT CASSQERLAGGHTDTQYF
TRBJ1-4 TRBV9 - - 15 TGTGCCAGCAGCGTAATTCCGGGGGCGAATGAAAAACTGTTTTTT CASSVIPGANEKLFF
TRBJ2-2 TRBV7-2 - - 16 TGTGCCAGCAGCTTAGTGGGGGCCGGTTACACCGGGGAGCTGTTTTTT CASSLVGAGYTGELFF
TRBJ1-1 TRBV11-2 - - 15 TGTGCCAGCAGCTTAAACGGGCTGCAGAACACTGAAGCTTTCTTT CASSLNGLQNTEAFF
TRBJ2-7 TRBV5-1 - TRBD1 15 TGCGCCAGCAGCTTGGATGGGACAGGGCACCGCGAGCAGTACTTC CASSLDGTGHREQYF
TRBJ2-7 TRBV30 - - 14 TGTGCCTGGGGGACGGACTGGTCAGCCTACGAGCAGTACTTC CAWGTDWSAYEQYF
TRBJ2-5 TRBV18 once TRBD2 15 TGTGCCAGCTCACAGGATCAGCGGGAGGGTCGGACCCAGTACTTC CASSQDQREGRTQYF
TRBJ1-3 TRBV7-9 once - 14 TGTGCCAGCAGCTTAGCGATCTCTGGAAACACCATATATTTT CASSLAISGNTIYF
TRBJ2-1 TRBV7-6 once - 17 TGTGCCAGCAGCTTAGTGGATTCGGGAACCTCCTACAATGAGCAGTTCTTC CASSLVDSGTSYNEQFF
TRBJ1-2 TRBV6-6 once TRBD1 14 TGTGCCAGCAGATCCAGGGGGCGCGACTATGGCTACACCTTC CASRSRGRDYGYTF
TRBJ2-2 TRBV10-2 few TRBD2 16 TGCGCCAGCAGTATTCGGGGGGGGGCCAACACCGGGGAGCTGTTTTTT CASSIRGGANTGELFF
TRBJ2-7 TRBV5-1 - TRBD1 14 TGCGCCAGCAGCTCCTGGGGACAGGGCGACGAGCAGTACTTC CASSSWGQGDEQYF
TRBJ2-5 TRBV21-1 - - 16 TGTGCCAGCAGCAAGATAGCGGGGGGGATAGAAGAGACCCAGTACTTC CASSKIAGGIEETQYF
TRBJ2-7 TRBV19 - - 13 TGTGCCAGTAGGCGGAGTCCGACGTACGAGCAGTACTTC CASRRSPTYEQYF
TRBJ1-2 TRBV5-4 once - 15 TGTGCCAGCAGCTTGACCTCAGGGGAAATTCGCGGCTACACCTTC CASSLTSGEIRGYTF
TRBJ1-1 TRBV6-5 - - 14 TGTGCCAGCAGTTACCAGGGCCTGAACACTGAAGCTTTCTTT CASSYQGLNTEAFF
TRBJ1-1 TRBV9 once - 13 TGTGCCAGCAGCGCGGGGGACGGTACTCGAGCTTTCTTT CASSAGDGTRAFF
TRBJ1-2 TRBV15 - TRBD1 16 TGTGCCACCAGCAGAGATCTGAACCAGGGGGCAAGTGGCTACACCTTC CATSRDLNQGASGYTF
TRBJ2-3 TRBV5-6 - - 11 TGTGCCAGCAGCTTGGCGTATACGCAGTATTTT CASSLAYTQYF
TRBJ2-7 TRBV6-1 - TRBD2 14 TGTGCCAGCACCTACGGCGGGAGTTTCTACGAGCAGTACTTC CASTYGGSFYEQYF
TRBJ2-1 TRBV18 - TRBD1 16 TGTGCCAGCTCAAAATACGGCGCACAGGGGAACGATGAGCAGTTCTTC CASSKYGAQGNDEQFF
TRBJ1-4 TRBV5-1 - TRBD1 15 TGCGCCAGCAGCTTGCGAGGACAGGGGAATGAAAAACTGTTTTTT CASSLRGQGNEKLFF
TRBJ1-2 TRBV5-1 - - 12 TGCGCCAGCAGCTTGGGTTCCTATGGCTACACCTTC CASSLGSYGYTF
TRBJ2-3 TRBV11-2 - - 16 TGTGCCAGCAGCTTAGATCCTGGGACCTACACAGATACGCAGTATTTT CASSLDPGTYTDTQYF